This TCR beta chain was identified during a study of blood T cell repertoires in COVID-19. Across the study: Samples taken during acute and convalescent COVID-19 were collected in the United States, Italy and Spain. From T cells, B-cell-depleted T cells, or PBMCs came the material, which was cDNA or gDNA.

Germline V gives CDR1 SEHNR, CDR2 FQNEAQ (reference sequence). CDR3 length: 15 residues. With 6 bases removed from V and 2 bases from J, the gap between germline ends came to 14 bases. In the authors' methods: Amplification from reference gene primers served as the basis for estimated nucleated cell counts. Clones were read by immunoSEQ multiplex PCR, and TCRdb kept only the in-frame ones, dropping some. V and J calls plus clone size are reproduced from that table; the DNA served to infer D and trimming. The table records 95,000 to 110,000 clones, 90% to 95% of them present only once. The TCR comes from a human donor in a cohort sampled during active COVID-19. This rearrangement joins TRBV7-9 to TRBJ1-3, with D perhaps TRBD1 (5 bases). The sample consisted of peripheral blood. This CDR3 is CASRHTRATGNTIYF. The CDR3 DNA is TGTGCCAGCAGACACACCAGGGCGACTGGAAACACCATATATTTT.